A single sample is the source of the 6 T cell receptor beta chains below, sequenced in a study of blood T cell repertoires in COVID-19. Assay: immunoSEQ multiplex PCR; the TCRdb copy retains only in-frame clones and omits some. The data hold 50,000 to 65,000 clones, with almost 95% observed a single time. The specimen sequenced was peripheral blood. The receptors were sampled from a man between 45 and 60 years old with active COVID-19.

This rearrangement joins TRBV27 to TRBJ1-2, with D hard to call. Per the germline V gene, CDR1 is MNHEY and CDR2 is SMNVEV (reference sequence). The germline V and J ends were trimmed by 1 base and 0 bases, with 9 bases remaining between them. The CDR3 totals 15 residues. The CDR3 is CASSLYPGSNYGYTF. For the CDR3, the DNA is TGTGCCAGCAGTTTATATCCCGGGTCTAACTATGGCTACACCTTC.

This rearrangement joins TRBV6-5 to TRBJ1-6; a possible D gene is TRBD1 (5 bases). V lost 7 bases and J 0 bases, leaving 10 bases between the germline ends. The CDR3 is 15 residues long. The germline CDR1 and CDR2 sequences are MNHEY and SVGAGI. CDR3 DNA sequence: TGTGCCAGCACTAACAGGTCCTCCTATAATTCACCCCTCCACTTT. Its translation is CASTNRSSYNSPLHF.

The chain couples TRBV7-8 to TRBJ2-7; 7 bases fit TRBD1. CDR3 length: 13 amino acids. CDR1 and CDR2 from the germline V gene are SGHVS and FQNEAQ. Trimming took 11 bases from V and 5 from J; bases not matched to a gene: 12. CDR3 protein: CAVVGQGDHEQYF. The CDR3 DNA follows: TGTGCCGTGGTGGGGCAGGGGGACCACGAGCAGTACTTC.

J is TRBJ2-1 and V is TRBV5-1, with 7 bases lining up with TRBD2. CDR3 length equals 15 residues. J was trimmed by 2 bases and V by 0 bases; bases with no gene match: 2. Looked up from germline, CDR1 is SGHRS and CDR2 is YFSETQ. The CDR3 DNA reads as TGCGCCAGCAGCTTGGCGGGAGGCGCCTACAATGAGCAGTTCTTC. Amino acids: CASSLAGGAYNEQFF.

This clone was seen a handful of times. V usage is TRBV19 and J usage is TRBJ1-5, with D tentatively TRBD1 (5 bases). This CDR3 is 16 amino acids long. Germline loops: CDR1 LNHDA, CDR2 SQIVND (reference sequence). Trimming pared 6 bases from V and 0 bases from J, leaving 15 bases between. CDR3 loop: CASRPGGAGSNQPQHF. The CDR3 nucleotides are TGTGCCAGTAGGCCGGGCGGGGCGGGTAGCAATCAGCCCCAGCATTTT. Looking up the rest from reference TRBV19 and TRBJ1-5 gives the full variable domain: DGGITQSPKYLFRKEGQNVTLSCEQNLNHDAMYWYRQDPGQGLRLIYYSQIVNDFQKGDIAEGYSVSREKKESFPLTVTSAQKNPTAFYLCASRPGGAGSNQPQHFGDGTRLSIL.

In this sample, this clone turned up once. This chain uses TRBV2 with TRBJ2-3, with TRBD1 matching over 10 bases. The CDR3 loop spans 15 amino acids. J gave up 3 bases and V 10 bases, and 10 bases lay outside the gene matches. The germline gives CDR1 SNHLY, CDR2 FYNNEI. In DNA form, the CDR3 reads TGTGCCACCGAGCCCGACAGGGGGCGGACAGATACGCAGTATTTT. Its translation is CATEPDRGRTDTQYF. The variable domain in full, with the rest retrieved from reference TRBV2 and TRBJ2-3, is EPEVTQTPSHQVTQMGQEVILRCVPISNHLYFYWYRQILGQKVEFLVSFYNNEISEKSEIFDDQFSVERPDGSNFTLKIRSTKLEDSAMYFCATEPDRGRTDTQYFGPGTRLTVL.